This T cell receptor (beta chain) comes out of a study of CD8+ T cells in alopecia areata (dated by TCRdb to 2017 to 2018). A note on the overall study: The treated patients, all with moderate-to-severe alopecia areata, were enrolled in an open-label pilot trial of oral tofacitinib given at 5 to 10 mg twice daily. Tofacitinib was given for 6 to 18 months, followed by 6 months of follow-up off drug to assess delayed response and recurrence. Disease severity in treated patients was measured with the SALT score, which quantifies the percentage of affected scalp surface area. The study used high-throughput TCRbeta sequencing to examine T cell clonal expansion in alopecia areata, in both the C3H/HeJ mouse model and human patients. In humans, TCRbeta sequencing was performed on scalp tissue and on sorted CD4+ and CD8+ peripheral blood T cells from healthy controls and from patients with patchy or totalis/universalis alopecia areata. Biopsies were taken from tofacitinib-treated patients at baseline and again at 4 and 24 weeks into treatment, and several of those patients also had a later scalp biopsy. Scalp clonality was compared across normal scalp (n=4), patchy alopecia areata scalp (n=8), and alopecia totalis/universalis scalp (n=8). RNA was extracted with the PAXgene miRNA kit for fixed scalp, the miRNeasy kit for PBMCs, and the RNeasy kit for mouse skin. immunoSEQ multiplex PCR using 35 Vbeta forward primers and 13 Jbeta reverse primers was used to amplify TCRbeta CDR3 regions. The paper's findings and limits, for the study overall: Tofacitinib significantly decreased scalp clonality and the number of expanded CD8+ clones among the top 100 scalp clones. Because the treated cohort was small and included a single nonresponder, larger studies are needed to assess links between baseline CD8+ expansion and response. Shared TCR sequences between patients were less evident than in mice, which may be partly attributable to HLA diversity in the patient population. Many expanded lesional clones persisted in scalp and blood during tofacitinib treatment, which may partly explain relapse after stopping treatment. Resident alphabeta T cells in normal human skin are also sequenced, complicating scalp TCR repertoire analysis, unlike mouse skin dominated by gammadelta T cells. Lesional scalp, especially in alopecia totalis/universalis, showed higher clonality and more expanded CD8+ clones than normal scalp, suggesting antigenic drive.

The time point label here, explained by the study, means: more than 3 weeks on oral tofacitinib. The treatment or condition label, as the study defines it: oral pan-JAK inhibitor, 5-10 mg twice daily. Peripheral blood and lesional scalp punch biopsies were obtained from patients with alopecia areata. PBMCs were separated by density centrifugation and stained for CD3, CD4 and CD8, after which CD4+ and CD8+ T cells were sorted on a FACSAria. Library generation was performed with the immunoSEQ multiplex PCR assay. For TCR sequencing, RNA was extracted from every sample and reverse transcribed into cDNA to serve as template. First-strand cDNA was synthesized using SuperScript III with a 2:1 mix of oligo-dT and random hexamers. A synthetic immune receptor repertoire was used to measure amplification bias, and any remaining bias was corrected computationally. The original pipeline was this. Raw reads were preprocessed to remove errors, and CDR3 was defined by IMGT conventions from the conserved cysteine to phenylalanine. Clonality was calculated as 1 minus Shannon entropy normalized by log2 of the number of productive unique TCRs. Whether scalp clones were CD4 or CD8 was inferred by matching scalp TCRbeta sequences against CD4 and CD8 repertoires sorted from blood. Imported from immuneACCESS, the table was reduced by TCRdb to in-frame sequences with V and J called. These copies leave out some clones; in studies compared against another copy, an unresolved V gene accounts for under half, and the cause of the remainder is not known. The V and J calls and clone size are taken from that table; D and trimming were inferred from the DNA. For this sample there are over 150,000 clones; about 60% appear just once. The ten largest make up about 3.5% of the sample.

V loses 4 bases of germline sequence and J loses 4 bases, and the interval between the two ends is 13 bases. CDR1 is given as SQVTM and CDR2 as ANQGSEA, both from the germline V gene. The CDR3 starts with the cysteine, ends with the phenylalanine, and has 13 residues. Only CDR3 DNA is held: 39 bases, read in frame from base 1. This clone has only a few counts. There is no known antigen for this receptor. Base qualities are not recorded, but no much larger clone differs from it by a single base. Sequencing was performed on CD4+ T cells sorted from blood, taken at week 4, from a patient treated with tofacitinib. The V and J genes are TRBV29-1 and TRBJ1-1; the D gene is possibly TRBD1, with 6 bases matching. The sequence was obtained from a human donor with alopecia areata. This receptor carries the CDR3 CSVALGRGTEAFF. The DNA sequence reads TGCAGCGTTGCACTGGGCAGGGGCACTGAAGCTTTCTTT.